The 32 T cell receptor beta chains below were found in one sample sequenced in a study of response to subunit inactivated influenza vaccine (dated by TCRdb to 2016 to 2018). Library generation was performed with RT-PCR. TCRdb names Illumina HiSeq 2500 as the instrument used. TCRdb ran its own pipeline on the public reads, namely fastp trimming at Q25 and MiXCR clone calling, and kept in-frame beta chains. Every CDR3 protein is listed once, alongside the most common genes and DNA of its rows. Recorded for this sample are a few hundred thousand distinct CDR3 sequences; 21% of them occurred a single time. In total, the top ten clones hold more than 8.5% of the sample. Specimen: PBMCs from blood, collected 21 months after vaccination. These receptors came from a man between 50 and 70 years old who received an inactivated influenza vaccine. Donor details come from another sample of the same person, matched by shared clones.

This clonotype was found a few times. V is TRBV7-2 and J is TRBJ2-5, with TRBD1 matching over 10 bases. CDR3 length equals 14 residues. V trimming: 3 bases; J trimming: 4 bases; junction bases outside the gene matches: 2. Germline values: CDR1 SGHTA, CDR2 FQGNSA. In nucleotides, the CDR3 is TGTGCCAGCAGCTTCCGGACAGGGGGAGAGACCCAGTACTTC. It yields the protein CASSFRTGGETQYF.

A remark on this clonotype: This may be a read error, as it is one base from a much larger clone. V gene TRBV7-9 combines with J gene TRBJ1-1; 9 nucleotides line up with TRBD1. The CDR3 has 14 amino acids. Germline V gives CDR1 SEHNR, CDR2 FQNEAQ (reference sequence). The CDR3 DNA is TGTGCCAGCAGCTTCGGGACAGGGAACACTGTAGCTTTCTTT. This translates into CASSFGTGNTVAFF.

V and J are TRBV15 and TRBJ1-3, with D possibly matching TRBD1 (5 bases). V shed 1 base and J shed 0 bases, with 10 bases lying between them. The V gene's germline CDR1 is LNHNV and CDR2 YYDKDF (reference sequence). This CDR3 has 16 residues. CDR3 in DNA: TGTGCCACCAGCAGAGGCGGGGGACCCTCTGGAAACACCATATATTTT. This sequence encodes CATSRGGGPSGNTIYF.

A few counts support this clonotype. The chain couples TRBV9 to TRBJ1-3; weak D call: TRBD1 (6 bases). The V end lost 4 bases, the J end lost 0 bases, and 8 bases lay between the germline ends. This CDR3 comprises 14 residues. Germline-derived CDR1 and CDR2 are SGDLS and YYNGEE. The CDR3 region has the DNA TGTGCCAGCAGCAGACAGGTCTCTGGAAACACCATATATTTT. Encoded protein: CASSRQVSGNTIYF. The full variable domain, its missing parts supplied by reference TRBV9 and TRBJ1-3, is DSGVTQTPKHLITATGQRVTLRCSPRSGDLSVYWYQQSLDQGLQFLIQYYNGEERAKGNILERFSAQQFPDLHSELNLSSLELGDSALYFCASSRQVSGNTIYFGEGSWLTVV.

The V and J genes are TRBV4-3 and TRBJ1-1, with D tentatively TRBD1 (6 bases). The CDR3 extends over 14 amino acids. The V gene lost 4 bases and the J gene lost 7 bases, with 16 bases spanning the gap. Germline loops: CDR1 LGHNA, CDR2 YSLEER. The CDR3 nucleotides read TGCGCCAGCAGCCCAAGCGGGGGAGGGGGTGAAGCTTTCTTT. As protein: CASSPSGGGGEAFF.

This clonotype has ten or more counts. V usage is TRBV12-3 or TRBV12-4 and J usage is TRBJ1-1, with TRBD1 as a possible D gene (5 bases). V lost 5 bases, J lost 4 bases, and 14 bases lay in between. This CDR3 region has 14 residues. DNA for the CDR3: TGTGCCAGCAGTCCCAGGCGGCAGGGCACTGAAGCTTTCTTT. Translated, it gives CASSPRRQGTEAFF.

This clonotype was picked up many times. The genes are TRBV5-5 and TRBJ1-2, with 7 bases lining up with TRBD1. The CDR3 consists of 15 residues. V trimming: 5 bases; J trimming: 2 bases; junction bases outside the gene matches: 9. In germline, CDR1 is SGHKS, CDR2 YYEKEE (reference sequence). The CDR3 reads CASRMTQGENYGYTF. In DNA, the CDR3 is TGTGCCAGCAGGATGACCCAGGGGGAGAACTATGGCTACACCTTC.

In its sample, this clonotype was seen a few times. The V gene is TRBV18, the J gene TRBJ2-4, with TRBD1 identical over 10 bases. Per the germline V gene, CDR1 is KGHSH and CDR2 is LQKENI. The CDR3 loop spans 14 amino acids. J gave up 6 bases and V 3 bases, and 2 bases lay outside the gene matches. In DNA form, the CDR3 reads TGTGCCAGCTCACCGGGACAGGGGCGAAACATTCAGTACTTC. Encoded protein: CASSPGQGRNIQYF.

CDR3 residues: CASSPDILYSNQPQHF. The CDR3, as DNA: TGTGCCAGCAGTCCGGACATCTTATATAGCAATCAGCCCCAGCATTTT. The rearrangement links TRBV6-1 to TRBJ1-5, with a weak D call TRBD1 (5 bases). Trimming took 5 bases from V and 0 from J, leaving 14 bases between them. This CDR3 contains 16 residues. In germline, CDR1 is MNHNS, CDR2 SASEGT.

The CDR3 protein is CSVDPGVGRGEQFF. CDR3 nucleotide sequence: TGCAGCGTTGACCCGGGAGTCGGGCGAGGTGAGCAGTTCTTC. This chain links TRBV29-1 with TRBJ2-1, with D maybe TRBD2 (6 bases). Trimming removed 3 bases at V and 9 bases at J, with 18 bases between. The CDR3 length is 14 residues. CDR1 is SQVTM, CDR2 ANQGSEA, per germline.

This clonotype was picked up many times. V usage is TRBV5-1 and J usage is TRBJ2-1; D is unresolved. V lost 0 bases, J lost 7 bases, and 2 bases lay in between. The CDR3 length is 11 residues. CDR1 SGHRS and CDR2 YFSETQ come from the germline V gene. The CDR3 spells CASSLENEQFF. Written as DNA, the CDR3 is TGCGCCAGCAGCTTGGAAAATGAGCAGTTCTTC.

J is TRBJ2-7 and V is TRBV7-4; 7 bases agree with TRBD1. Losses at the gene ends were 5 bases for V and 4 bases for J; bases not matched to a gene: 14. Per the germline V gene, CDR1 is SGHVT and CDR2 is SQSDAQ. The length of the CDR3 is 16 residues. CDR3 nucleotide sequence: TGTGCCAGCAGCGCAACAGACTCGACAGGGAAGTACGAGCAGTACTTC. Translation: CASSATDSTGKYEQYF.

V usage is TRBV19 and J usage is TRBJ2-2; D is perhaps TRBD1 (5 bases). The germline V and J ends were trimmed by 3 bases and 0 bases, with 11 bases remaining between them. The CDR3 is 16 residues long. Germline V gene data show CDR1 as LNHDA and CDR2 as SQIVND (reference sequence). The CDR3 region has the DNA TGTGCCAGTAGTATCCACAGGAGTGCGAACACCGGGGAGCTGTTTTTT. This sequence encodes CASSIHRSANTGELFF.

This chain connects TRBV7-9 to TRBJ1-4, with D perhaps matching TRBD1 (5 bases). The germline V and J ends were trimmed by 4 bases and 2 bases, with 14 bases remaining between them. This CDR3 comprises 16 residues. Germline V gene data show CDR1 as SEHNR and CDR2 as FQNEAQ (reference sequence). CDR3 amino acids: CASSWGVPSTNEKLFF. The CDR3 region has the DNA TGTGCCAGCAGCTGGGGGGTACCTTCGACTAATGAAAAACTGTTTTTT.

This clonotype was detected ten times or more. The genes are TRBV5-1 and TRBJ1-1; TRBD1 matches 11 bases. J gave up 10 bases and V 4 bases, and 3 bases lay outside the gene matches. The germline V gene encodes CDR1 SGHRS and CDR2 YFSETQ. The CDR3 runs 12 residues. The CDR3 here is CASSTGQGAAFF. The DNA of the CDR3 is TGCGCCAGCAGCACTGGACAGGGGGCAGCTTTCTTT. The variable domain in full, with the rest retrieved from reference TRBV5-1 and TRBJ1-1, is KAGVTQTPRYLIKTRGQQVTLSCSPISGHRSVSWYQQTPGQGLQFLFEYFSETQRNKGNFPGRFSGRQFSNSRSEMNVSTLELGDSALYLCASSTGQGAAFFGQGTRLTVV.

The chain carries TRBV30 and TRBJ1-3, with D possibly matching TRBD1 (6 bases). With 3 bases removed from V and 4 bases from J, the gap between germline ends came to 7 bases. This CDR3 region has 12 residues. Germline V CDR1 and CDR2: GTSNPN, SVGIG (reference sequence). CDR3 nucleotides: TGTGCCTGGAGGAGGGGGGGAAACACCATATATTTT. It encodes CAWRRGGNTIYF. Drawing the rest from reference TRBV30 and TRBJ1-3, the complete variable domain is SQTIHQWPATLVQPVGSPLSLECTVEGTSNPNLYWYRQAAGRGLQLLFYSVGIGQISSEVPQNLSASRPQDRQFILSSKKLLLSDSGFYLCAWRRGGNTIYFGEGSWLTVV.

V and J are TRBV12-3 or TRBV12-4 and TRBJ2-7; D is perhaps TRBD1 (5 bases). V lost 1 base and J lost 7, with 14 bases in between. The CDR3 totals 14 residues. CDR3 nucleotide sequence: TGTGCCAGCAGTTTAGGGGCAGGGCGTGAGGAGCAGTACTTC. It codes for CASSLGAGREEQYF.

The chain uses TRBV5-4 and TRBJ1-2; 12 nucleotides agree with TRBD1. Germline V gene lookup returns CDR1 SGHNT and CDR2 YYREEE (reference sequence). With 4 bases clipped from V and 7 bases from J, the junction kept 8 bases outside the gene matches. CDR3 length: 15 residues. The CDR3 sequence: CASSPTGTGGGGYTF. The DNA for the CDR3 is TGTGCCAGCAGCCCAACCGGGACAGGGGGCGGTGGCTACACCTTC.

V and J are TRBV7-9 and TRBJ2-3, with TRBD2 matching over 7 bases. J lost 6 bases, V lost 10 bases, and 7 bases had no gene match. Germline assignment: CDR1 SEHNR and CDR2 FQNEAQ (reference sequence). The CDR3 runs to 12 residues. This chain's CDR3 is CAIQSGGDTQYF. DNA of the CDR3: TGTGCCATACAGTCCGGGGGGGATACGCAGTATTTT.

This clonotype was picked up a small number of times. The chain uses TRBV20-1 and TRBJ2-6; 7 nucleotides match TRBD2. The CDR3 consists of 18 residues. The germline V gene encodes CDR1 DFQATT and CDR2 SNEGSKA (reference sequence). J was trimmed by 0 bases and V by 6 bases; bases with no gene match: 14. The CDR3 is CSASKAGRIISGANVLTF. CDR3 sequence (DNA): TGCAGTGCCAGCAAAGCGGGACGGATCATCTCTGGGGCCAACGTCCTGACTTTC.

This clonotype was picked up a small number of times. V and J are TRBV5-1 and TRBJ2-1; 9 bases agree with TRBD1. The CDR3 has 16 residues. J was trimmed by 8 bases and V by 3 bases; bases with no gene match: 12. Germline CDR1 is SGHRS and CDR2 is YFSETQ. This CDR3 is CASSSHPGQGIYEQFF. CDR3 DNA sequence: TGCGCCAGCAGCTCTCACCCGGGACAGGGAATATATGAGCAGTTCTTC.

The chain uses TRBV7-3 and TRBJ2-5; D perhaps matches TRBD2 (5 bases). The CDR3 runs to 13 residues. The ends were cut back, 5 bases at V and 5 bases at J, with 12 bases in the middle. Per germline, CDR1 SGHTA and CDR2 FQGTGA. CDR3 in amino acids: CASSAGGRETQYF. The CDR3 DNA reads TGTGCCAGCAGCGCCGGAGGAAGGGAGACCCAGTACTTC.

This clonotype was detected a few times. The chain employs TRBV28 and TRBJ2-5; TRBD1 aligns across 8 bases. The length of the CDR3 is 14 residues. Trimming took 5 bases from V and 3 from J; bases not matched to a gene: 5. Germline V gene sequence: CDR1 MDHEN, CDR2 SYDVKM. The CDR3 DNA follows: TGTGCCAGCAGTCCTGACAGGGGAGAAGAGACCCAGTACTTC. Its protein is CASSPDRGEETQYF. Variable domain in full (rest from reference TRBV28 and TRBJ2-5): DVKVTQSSRYLVKRTGEKVFLECVQDMDHENMFWYRQDPGLGLRLIYFSYDVKMKEKGDIPEGYSVSREKKERFSLILESASTNQTSMYLCASSPDRGEETQYFGPGTRLLVL.

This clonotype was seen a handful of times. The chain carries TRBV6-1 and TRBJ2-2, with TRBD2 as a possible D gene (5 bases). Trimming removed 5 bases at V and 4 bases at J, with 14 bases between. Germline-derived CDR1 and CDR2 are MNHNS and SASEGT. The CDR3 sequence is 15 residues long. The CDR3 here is CASSLSEGITGELFF. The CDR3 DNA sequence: TGTGCCAGCAGTCTCTCCGAGGGAATCACCGGGGAGCTGTTTTTT.

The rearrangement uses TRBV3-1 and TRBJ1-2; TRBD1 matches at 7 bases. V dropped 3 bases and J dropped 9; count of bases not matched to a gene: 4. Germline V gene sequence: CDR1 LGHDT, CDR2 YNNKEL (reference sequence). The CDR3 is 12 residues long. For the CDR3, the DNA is TGTGCCAGCAGCCAGACAGGGAGGCGCTACACCTTC. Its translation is CASSQTGRRYTF.

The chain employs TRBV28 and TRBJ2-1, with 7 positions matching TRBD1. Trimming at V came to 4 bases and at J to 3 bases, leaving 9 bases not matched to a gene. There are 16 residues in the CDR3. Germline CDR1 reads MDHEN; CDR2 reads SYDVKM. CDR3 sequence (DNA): TGTGCCAGCAGTTCCCACGGGACAGTCTTCTACAATGAGCAGTTCTTC. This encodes CASSSHGTVFYNEQFF.

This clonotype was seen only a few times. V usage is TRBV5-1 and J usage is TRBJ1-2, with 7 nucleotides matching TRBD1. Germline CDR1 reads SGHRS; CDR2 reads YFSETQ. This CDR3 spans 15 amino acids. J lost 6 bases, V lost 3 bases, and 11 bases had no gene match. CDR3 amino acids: CASSSTLRDSNGYTF. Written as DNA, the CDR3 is TGCGCCAGCAGCTCCACCCTTAGGGACAGCAATGGCTACACCTTC.

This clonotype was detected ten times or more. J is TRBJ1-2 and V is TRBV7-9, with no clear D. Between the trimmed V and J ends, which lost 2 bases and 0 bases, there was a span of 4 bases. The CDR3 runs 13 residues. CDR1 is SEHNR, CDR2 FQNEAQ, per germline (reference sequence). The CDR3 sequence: CASSLPANYGYTF. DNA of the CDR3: TGTGCCAGCAGCTTACCCGCTAACTATGGCTACACCTTC.

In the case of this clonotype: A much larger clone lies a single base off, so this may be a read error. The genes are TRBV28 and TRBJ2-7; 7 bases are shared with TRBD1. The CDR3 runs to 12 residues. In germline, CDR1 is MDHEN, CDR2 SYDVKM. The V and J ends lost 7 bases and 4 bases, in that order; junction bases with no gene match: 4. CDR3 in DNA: TGTGCCAGCAATCTACAGGGGTACGAGCAGTACTTC. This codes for CASNLQGYEQYF. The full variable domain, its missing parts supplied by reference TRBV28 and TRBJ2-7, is DVKVTQSSRYLVKRTGEKVFLECVQDMDHENMFWYRQDPGLGLRLIYFSYDVKMKEKGDIPEGYSVSREKKERFSLILESASTNQTSMYLCASNLQGYEQYFGPGTRLTVT.

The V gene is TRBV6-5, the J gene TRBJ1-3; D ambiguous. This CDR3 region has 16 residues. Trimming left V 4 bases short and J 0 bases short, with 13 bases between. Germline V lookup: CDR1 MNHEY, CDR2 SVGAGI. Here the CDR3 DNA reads TGTGCCAGCAGTTCTTGGACGGCAATCTCTGGAAACACCATATATTTT. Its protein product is CASSSWTAISGNTIYF.

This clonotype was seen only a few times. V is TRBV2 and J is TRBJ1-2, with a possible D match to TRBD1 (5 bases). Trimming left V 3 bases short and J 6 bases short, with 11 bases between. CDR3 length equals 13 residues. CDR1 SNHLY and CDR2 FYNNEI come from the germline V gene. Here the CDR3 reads CASSEEGSHGYTF. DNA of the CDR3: TGTGCCAGCAGTGAGGAGGGGTCGCATGGCTACACCTTC. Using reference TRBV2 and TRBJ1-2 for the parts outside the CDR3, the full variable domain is EPEVTQTPSHQVTQMGQEVILRCVPISNHLYFYWYRQILGQKVEFLVSFYNNEISEKSEIFDDQFSVERPDGSNFTLKIRSTKLEDSAMYFCASSEEGSHGYTFGSGTRLTVV.

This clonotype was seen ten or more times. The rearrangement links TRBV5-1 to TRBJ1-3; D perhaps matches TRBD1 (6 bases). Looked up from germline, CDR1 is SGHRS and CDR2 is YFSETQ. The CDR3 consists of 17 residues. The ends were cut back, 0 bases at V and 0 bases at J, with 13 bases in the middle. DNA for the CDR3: TGCGCCAGCAGCTTGGTACCCAGGGGCCCCTCTGGAAACACCATATATTTT. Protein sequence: CASSLVPRGPSGNTIYF.